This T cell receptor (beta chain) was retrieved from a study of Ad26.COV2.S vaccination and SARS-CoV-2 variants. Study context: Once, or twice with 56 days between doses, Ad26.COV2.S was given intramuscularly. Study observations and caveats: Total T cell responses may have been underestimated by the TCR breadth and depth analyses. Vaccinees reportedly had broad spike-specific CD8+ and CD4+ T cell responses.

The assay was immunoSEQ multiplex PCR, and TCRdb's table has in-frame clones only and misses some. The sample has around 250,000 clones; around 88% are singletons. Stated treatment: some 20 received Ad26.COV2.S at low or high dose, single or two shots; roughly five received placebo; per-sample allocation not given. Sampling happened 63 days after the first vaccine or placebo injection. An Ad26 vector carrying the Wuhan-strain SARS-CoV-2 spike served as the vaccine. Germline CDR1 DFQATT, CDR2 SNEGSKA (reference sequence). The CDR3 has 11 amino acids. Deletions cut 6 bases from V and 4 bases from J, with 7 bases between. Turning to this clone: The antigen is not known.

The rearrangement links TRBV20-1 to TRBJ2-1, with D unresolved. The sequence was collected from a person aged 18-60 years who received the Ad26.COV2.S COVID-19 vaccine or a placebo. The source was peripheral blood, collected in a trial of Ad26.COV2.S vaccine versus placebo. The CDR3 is CSAQDYNEQFF. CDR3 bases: TGCAGTGCCCAGGATTACAATGAGCAGTTCTTC.